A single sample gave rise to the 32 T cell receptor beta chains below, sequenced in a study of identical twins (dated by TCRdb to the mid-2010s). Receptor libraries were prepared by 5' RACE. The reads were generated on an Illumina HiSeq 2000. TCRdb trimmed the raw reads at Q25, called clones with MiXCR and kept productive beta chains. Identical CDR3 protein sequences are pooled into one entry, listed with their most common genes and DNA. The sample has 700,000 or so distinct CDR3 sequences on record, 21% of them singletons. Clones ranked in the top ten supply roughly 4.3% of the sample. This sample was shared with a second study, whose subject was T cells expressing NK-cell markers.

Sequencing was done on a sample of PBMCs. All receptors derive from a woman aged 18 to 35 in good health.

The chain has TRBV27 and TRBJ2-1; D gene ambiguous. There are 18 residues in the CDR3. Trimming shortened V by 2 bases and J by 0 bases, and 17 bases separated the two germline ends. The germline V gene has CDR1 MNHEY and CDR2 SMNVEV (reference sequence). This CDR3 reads CASSLRDSPLSSYNEQFF. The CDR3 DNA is TGTGCCAGCAGTTTAAGGGATAGCCCCCTCAGCTCCTACAATGAGCAGTTCTTC.

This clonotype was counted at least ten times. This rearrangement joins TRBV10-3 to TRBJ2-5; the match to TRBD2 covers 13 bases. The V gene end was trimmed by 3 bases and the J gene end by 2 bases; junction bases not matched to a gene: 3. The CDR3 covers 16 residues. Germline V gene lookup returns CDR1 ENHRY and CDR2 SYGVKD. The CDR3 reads CAISDRTSGGQETQYF. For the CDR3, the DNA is TGTGCCATCAGTGACCGGACTAGCGGGGGACAAGAGACCCAGTACTTC.

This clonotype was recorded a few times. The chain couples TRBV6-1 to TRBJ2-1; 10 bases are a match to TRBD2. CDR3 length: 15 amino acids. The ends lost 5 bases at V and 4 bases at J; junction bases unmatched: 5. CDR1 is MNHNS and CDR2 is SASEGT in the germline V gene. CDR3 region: CASSKTSGTYNEQFF. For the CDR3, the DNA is TGTGCCAGCAGTAAAACTAGCGGGACATACAATGAGCAGTTCTTC.

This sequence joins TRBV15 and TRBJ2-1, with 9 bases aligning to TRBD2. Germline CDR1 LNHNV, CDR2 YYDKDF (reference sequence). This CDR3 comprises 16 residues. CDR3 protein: CAFVSGGPSSYNEQFF. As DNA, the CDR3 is TGTGCTTTTGTTAGCGGGGGCCCTTCCTCCTACAATGAGCAGTTCTTC. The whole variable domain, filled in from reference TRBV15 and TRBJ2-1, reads DAMVIQNPRYQVTQFGKPVTLSCSQTLNHNVMYWYQQKSSQAPKLLFHYYDKDFNNEADTPDNFQSRRPNTSFCFLDIRSPGLGDTAMYLCAFVSGGPSSYNEQFFGPGTRLTVL.

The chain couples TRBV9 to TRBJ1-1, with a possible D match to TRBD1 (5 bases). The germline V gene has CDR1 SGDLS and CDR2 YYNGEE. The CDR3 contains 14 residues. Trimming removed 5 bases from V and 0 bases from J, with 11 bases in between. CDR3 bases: TGTGCCAGCAGTCAGGACACTTTGAACACTGAAGCTTTCTTT. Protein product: CASSQDTLNTEAFF.

This chain's CDR3 is CSAREGRGPYYNEQFF. CDR3 bases: TGCAGTGCTAGAGAAGGCAGGGGCCCCTACTACAATGAGCAGTTCTTC. The chain links TRBV20-1 to TRBJ2-1; D is possibly TRBD1 (6 bases). The germline V gene has CDR1 DFQATT and CDR2 SNEGSKA (reference sequence). The CDR3 extends over 16 amino acids. V was cut by 0 bases and J by 3 bases, with 15 bases left in between.

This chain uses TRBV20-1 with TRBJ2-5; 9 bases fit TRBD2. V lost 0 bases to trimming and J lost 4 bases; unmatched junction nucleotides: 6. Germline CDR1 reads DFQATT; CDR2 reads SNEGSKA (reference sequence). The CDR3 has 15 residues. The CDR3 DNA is TGCAGTGCTAGAGAGCCAGCGGGGGGAGGAGAGACCCAGTACTTC. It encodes CSAREPAGGGETQYF.

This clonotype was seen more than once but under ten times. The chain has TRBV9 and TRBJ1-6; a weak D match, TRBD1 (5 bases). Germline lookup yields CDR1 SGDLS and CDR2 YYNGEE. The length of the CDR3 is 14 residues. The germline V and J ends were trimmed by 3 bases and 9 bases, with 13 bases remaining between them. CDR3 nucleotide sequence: TGTGCCAGCAGCGAAAGCCGGAGGGGTTCACCCCTCCACTTT. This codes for CASSESRRGSPLHF.

CDR3 protein: CASSREGTSGTEQFF. The CDR3 DNA follows: TGTGCCAGCTCACGAGAAGGGACTAGCGGGACTGAGCAGTTCTTC. The genes are TRBV18 and TRBJ2-1; TRBD2 matches 13 bases. The germline gives CDR1 KGHSH, CDR2 LQKENI. This CDR3 is 15 amino acids long. V lost 4 bases and J lost 9; bases outside the gene matches: 6.

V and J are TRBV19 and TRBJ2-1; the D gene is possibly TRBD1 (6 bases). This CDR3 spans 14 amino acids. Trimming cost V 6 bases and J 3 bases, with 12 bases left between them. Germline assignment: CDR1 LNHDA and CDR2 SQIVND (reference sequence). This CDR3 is CASSMTGVYNEQFF. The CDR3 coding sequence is TGTGCCAGTAGCATGACAGGTGTCTACAATGAGCAGTTCTTC.

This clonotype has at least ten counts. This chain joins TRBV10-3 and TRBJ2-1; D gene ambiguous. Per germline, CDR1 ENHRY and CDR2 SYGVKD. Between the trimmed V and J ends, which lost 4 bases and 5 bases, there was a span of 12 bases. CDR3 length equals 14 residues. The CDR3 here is CAISARSANNEQFF. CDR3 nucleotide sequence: TGTGCCATCAGTGCCCGTAGTGCTAACAATGAGCAGTTCTTC.

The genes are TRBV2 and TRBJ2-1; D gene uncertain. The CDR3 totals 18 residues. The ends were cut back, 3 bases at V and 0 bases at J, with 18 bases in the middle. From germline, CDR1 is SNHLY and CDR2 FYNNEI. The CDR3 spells CASSEADSYSYSYNEQFF. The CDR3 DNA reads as TGTGCCAGCAGTGAGGCAGATAGTTATTCCTACTCCTACAATGAGCAGTTCTTC.

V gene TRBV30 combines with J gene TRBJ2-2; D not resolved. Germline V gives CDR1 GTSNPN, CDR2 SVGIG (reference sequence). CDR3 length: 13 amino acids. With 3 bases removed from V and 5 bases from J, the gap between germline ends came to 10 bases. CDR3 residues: CAWRLAATGELFF. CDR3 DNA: TGTGCCTGGAGATTGGCCGCGACCGGGGAGCTGTTTTTT. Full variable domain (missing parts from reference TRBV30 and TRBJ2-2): SQTIHQWPATLVQPVGSPLSLECTVEGTSNPNLYWYRQAAGRGLQLLFYSVGIGQISSEVPQNLSASRPQDRQFILSSKKLLLSDSGFYLCAWRLAATGELFFGEGSRLTVL.

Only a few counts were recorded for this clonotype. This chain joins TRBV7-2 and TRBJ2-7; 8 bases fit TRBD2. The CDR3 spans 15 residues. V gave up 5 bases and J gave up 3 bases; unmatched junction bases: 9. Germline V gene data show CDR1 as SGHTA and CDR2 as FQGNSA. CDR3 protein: CASSQTSGDFYEQYF. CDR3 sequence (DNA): TGTGCCAGCAGCCAAACTAGCGGAGATTTCTACGAGCAGTACTTC.

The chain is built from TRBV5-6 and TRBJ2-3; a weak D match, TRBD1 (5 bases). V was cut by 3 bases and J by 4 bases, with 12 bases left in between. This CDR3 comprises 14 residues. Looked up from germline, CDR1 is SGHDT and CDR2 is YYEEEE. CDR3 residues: CASSSASGPDTQYF. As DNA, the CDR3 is TGTGCCAGCAGCTCGGCCTCAGGGCCAGATACGCAGTATTTT.

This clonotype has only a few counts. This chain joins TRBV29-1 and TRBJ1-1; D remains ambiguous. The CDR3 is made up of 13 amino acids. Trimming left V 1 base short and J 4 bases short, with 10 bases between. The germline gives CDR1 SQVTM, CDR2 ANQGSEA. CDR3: CSVEGRVPTEAFF. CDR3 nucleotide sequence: TGCAGCGTTGAAGGCCGAGTTCCCACTGAAGCTTTCTTT.

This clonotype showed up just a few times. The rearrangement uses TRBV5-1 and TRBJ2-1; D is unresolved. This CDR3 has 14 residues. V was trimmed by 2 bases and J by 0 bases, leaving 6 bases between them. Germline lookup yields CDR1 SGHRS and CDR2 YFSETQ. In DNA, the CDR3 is TGCGCCAGCAGCTTTTCCCGCTCCTACAATGAGCAGTTCTTC. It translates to CASSFSRSYNEQFF.

The CDR3 DNA follows: TGTGCCATCAGTGACCCAACGGGACAGGCCCCCTCCTACGAGCAGTACTTC. Residues: CAISDPTGQAPSYEQYF. The genes are TRBV10-3 and TRBJ2-7; 8 bases agree with TRBD1. Germline lookup yields CDR1 ENHRY and CDR2 SYGVKD. CDR3 length: 17 residues. The junction had 10 bases not matched to a gene; V was cut back by 3 bases and J by 0 bases.

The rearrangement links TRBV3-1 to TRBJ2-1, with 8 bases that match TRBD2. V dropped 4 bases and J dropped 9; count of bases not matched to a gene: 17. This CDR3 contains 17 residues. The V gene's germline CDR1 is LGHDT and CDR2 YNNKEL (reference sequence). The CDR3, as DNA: TGTGCCAGCAGCCCTGTGGGCGCGGGAGGTCTAATCGGTGAGCAGTTCTTC. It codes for CASSPVGAGGLIGEQFF.

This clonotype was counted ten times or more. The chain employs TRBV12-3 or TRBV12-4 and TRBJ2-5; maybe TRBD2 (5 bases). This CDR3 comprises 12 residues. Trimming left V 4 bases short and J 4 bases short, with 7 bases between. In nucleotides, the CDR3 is TGTGCCAGCAGTTCCCTAGCAGAGACCCAGTACTTC. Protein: CASSSLAETQYF.

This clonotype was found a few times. This CDR3 is CASSLLTANQETQYF. The CDR3 DNA reads TGCGCCAGCAGCTTGTTAACAGCTAACCAAGAGACCCAGTACTTC. The chain recombines TRBV5-1 with TRBJ2-5; D ambiguous. CDR1 and CDR2 (germline): SGHRS, YFSETQ. The V and J ends lost 1 base and 0 bases respectively, with 10 bases between them. The CDR3 totals 15 residues.

CDR3 nucleotide sequence: TGTGCCATCAGTGCCTCTACCGGGACTCCGAAGCAGTACTTC. Translating gives CAISASTGTPKQYF. V and J are TRBV10-3 and TRBJ2-7; D might be TRBD2 (6 bases). Between the trimmed V and J ends, which lost 4 bases and 8 bases, there was a span of 18 bases. The CDR3 is 14 residues long. Germline CDR1 and CDR2: ENHRY and SYGVKD.

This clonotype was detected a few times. CDR3 protein: CASSWTSGREQFF. In nucleotides, the CDR3 is TGCGCCAGCAGCTGGACTAGCGGGAGAGAGCAGTTCTTC. J is TRBJ2-1 and V is TRBV5-1; TRBD2 aligns across 13 bases. This CDR3 contains 13 residues. Losses at the gene ends were 3 bases for V and 10 bases for J; bases not matched to a gene: 1. CDR1 is SGHRS, CDR2 YFSETQ, per germline.

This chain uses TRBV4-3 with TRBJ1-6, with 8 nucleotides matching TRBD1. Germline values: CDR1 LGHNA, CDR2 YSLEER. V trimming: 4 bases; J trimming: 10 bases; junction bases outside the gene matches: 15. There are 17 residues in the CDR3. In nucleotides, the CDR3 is TGCGCCAGCAGCCGCAGGGGGCCGGCCGTCAGGACCTCACCCCTCCACTTT. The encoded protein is CASSRRGPAVRTSPLHF.

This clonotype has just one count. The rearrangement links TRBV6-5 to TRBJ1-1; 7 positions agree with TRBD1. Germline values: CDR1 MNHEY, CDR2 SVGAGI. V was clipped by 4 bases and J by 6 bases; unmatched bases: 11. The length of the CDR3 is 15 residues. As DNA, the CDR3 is TGTGCCAGCAGTTCAACAGGGGTTGAAAGATCTGAAGCTTTCTTT. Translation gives CASSSTGVERSEAFF.

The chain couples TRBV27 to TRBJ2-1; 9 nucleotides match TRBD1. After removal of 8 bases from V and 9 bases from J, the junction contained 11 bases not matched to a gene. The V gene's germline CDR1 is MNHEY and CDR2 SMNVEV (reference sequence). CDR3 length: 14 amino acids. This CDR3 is CASGVRDRVGEQFF. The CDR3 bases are TGTGCCAGCGGCGTACGGGACAGGGTCGGTGAGCAGTTCTTC.

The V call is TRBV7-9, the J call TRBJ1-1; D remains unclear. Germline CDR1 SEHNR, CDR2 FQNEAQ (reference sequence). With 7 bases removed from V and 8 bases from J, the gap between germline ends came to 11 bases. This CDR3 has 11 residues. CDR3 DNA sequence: TGTGCCAGCACCCTCGAGTCGGAAGCTTTCTTT. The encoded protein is CASTLESEAFF.

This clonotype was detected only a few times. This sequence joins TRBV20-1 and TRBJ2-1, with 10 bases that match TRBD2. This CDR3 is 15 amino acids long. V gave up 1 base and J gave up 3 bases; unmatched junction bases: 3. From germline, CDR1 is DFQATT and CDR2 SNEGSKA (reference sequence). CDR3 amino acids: CSARVTSGVYNEQFF. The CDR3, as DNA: TGCAGTGCTAGAGTCACTAGCGGGGTCTACAATGAGCAGTTCTTC.

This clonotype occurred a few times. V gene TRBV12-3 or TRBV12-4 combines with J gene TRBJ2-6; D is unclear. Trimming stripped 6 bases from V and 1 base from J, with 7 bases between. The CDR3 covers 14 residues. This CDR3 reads CASRTLSGANVLTF. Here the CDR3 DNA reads TGTGCCAGCAGGACCCTTTCTGGGGCCAACGTCCTGACTTTC.

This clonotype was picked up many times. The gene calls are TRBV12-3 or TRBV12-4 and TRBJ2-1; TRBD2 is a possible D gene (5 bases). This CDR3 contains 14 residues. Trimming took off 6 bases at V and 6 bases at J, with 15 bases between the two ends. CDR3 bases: TGTGCCAGCAGCCCCCTCGAGGGCAGCAATGAGCAGTTCTTC. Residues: CASSPLEGSNEQFF.

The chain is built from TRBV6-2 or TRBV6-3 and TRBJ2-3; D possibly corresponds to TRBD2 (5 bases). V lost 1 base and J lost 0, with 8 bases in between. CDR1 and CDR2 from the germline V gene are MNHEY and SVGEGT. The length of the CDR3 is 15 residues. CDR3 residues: CASSYFEGSTDTQYF. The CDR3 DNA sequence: TGTGCCAGCAGTTACTTCGAGGGCAGCACAGATACGCAGTATTTT.

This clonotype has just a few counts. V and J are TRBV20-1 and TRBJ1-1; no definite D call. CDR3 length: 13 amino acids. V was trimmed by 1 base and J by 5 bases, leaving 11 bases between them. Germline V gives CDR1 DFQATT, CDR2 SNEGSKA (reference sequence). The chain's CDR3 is CSARASGRTEAFF. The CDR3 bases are TGCAGTGCTAGAGCGAGCGGGCGAACTGAAGCTTTCTTT.